This T cell receptor (beta chain) came from a study of cytomegalovirus exposure and HLA in healthy donors. PCR employed 60 Vbeta and 13 Jbeta primers. The method was immunoSEQ multiplex PCR; TCRdb's version includes in-frame clones alone and lacks a portion of them. The sample has about 130,000 clones; approximately 80% are singletons. This clone was seen a handful of times. Its antigen is currently unknown. Whole-study results and caveats: When a later analysis compared HLA-associated TCR beta chains with equally common others, the HLA-associated chains turned out to be more clonally expanded and to have lower generation probabilities. Fewer N-insertions than the roughly 670-donor mean were reportedly shown by an Asian-associated ancestry cluster in a later analysis.

Trimming removed 6 bases at V and 6 bases at J, with 7 bases between. The CDR3 has 11 residues. Looked up from germline, CDR1 is ENHRY and CDR2 is SYGVKD. The sequenced material came from PBMCs. The receptor's source is a boy between 2 and 10 years old in good health and CMV-seronegative. This chain uses TRBV10-3 with TRBJ2-3; unclear D gene. CDR3 sequence reads: CAIRARDTQYF. The CDR3 region has the DNA TGTGCCATCAGAGCCAGGGATACGCAGTATTTT.